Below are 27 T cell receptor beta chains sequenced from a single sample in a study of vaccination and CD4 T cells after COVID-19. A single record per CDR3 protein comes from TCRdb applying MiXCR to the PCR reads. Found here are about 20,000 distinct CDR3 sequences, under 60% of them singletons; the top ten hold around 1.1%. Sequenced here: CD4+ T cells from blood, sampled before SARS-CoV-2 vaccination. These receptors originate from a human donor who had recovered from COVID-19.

The CDR3 DNA is TGTGCCAGCAGTCCGGGACAGTCCTACGAGCAGTACTTC. Protein product: CASSPGQSYEQYF. V and J are TRBV6-1 and TRBJ2-7; 7 positions match TRBD1. This CDR3 contains 13 residues. V shed 5 bases, J shed 1 base, and the junction held 2 bases outside the gene matches. Germline V gives CDR1 MNHNS, CDR2 SASEGT.

This CDR3 is CASSFLGGETQYF. Here the CDR3 DNA reads TGTGCCAGCAGCTTCCTAGGCGGAGAGACCCAGTACTTC. This chain links TRBV7-2 with TRBJ2-5, with D unresolved. Trimming shortened V by 3 bases and J by 4 bases, and 9 bases separated the two germline ends. CDR1 is SGHTA, CDR2 FQGNSA, per germline. CDR3 length: 13 residues.

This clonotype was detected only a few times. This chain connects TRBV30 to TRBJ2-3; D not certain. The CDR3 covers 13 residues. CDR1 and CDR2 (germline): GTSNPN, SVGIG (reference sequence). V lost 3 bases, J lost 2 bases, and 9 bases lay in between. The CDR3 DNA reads TGTGCCTGGAGCCCGTACTACACAGATACGCAGTATTTT. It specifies CAWSPYYTDTQYF.

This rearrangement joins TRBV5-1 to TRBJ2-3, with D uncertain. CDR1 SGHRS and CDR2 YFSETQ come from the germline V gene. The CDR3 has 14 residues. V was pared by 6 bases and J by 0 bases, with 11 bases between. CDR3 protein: CASKGLTSTDTQYF. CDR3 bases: TGCGCCAGCAAAGGGCTCACTAGCACAGATACGCAGTATTTT.

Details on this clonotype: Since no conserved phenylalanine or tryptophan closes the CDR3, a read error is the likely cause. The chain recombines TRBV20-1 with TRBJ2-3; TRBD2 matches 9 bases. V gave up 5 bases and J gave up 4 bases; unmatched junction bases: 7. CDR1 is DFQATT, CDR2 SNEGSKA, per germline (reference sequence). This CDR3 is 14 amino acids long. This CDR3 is CSAGLAGWADTQYL. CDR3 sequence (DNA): TGCAGTGCTGGTCTAGCGGGATGGGCAGATACGCAGTATCTT.

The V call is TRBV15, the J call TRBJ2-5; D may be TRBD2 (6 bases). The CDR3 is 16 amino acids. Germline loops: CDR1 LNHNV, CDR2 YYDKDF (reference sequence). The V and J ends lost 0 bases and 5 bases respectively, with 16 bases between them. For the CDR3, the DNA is TGTGCCACCAGCAGAGATGTTAGCTATGGGGGGGAGACCCAGTACTTC. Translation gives CATSRDVSYGGETQYF.

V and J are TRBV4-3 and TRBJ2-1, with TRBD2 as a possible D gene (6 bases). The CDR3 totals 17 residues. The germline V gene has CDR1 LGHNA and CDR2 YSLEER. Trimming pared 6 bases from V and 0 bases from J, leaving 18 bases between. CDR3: CASRPRYTGDSYNEQFF. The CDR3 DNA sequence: TGCGCCAGCAGACCAAGATATACGGGGGACTCCTACAATGAGCAGTTCTTC.

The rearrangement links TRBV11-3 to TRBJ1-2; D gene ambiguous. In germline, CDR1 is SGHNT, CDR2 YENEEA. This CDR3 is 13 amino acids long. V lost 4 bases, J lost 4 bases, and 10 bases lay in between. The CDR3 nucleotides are TGTGCCAGCAGCTCTCCCCCATCCTATGGCTACACCTTC. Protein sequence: CASSSPPSYGYTF.

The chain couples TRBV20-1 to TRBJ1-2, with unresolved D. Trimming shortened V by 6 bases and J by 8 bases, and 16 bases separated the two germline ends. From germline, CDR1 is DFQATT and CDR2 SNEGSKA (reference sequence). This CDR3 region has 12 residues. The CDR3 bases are TGCAGTGCCCGCGTACGGTTTGGAGGCTACACCTTC. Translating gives CSARVRFGGYTF.

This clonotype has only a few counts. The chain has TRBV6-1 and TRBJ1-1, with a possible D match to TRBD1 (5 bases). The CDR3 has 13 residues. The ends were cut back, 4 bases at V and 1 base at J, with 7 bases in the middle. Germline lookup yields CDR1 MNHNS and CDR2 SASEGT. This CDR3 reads CASSGTPNTEAFF. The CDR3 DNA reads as TGTGCCAGCAGTGGGACACCGAACACTGAAGCTTTCTTT.

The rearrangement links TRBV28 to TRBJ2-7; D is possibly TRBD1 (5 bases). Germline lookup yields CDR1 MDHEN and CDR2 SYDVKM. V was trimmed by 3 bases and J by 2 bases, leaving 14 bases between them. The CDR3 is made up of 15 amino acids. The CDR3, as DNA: TGTGCCAGCAGTTTGCTTGGTCAGGGCACCTACGAGCAGTACTTC. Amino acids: CASSLLGQGTYEQYF.

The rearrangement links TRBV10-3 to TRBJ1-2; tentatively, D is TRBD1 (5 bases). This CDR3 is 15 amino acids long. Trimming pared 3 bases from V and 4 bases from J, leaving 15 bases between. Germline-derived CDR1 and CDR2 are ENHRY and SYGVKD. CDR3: CAISDGEGMRYGYTF. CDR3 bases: TGTGCCATCAGTGACGGGGAGGGGATGCGCTATGGCTACACCTTC.

As DNA, the CDR3 is TGCAGTGCTGCCAACGAATTGGAGACCCAGTACTTC. This sequence encodes CSAANELETQYF. The rearrangement uses TRBV20-1 and TRBJ2-5; D is undetermined. The CDR3 runs to 12 residues. Germline V gene sequence: CDR1 DFQATT, CDR2 SNEGSKA (reference sequence). V was trimmed by 5 bases and J by 5 bases, leaving 12 bases between them.

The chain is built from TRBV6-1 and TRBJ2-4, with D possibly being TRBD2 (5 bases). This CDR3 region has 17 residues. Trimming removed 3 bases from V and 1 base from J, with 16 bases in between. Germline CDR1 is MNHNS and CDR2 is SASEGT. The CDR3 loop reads CASSDIWLARAKNIQYF. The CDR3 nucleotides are TGTGCCAGCAGTGATATCTGGCTAGCCCGCGCCAAAAACATTCAGTACTTC.

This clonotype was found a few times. The CDR3 protein is CASSNRGTYEQYF. The CDR3, as DNA: TGTGCCAGCAGCAATCGTGGGACCTACGAGCAGTACTTC. The chain joins TRBV7-2 to TRBJ2-7; D not certain. The V end lost 5 bases, the J end lost 2 bases, and 10 bases lay between the germline ends. Germline-derived CDR1 and CDR2 are SGHTA and FQGNSA. The CDR3 spans 13 residues.

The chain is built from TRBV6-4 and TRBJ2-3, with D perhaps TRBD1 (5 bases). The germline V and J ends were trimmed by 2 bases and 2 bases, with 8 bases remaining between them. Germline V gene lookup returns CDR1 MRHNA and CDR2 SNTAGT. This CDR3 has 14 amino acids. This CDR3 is CASSDRGTTDTQYF. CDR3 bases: TGTGCCAGCAGTGACAGGGGAACCACAGATACGCAGTATTTT.

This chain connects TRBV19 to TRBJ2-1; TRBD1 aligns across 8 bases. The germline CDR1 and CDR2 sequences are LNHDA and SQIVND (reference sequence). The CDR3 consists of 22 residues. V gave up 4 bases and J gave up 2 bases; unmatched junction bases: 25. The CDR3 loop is CASSTAYGGDRRTGTTYNEQFF. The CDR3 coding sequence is TGTGCCAGTAGTACCGCCTACGGAGGGGACAGGCGGACCGGGACGACCTACAATGAGCAGTTCTTC.

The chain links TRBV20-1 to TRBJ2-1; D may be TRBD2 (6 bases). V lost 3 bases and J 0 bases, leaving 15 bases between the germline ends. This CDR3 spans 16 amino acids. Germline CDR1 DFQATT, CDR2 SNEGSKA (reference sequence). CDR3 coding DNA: TGCAGTGCTAGCCACCTCGGGGGTTACTCCTACAATGAGCAGTTCTTC. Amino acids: CSASHLGGYSYNEQFF.

CDR3 protein: CATSRRGTEAFF. The CDR3 DNA follows: TGTGCCACCAGCAGGAGGGGCACTGAAGCTTTCTTT. The chain has TRBV15 and TRBJ1-1; D is perhaps TRBD1 (5 bases). The CDR3 has 12 amino acids. CDR1 LNHNV and CDR2 YYDKDF come from the germline V gene (reference sequence). The ends were cut back, 3 bases at V and 4 bases at J, with 6 bases in the middle.

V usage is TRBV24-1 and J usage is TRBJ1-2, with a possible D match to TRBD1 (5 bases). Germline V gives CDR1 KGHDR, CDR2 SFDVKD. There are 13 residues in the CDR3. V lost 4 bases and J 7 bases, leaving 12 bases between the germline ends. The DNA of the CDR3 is TGTGCCACCAGTGAAGCAAGCAGGGTTGGCTACACCTTC. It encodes CATSEASRVGYTF.

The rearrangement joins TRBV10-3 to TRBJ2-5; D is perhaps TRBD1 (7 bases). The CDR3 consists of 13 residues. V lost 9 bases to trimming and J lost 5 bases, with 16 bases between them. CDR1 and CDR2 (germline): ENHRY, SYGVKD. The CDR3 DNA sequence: TGTGCCATTGGGAGGACAGGCGGCGAGACCCAGTACTTC. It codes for CAIGRTGGETQYF.

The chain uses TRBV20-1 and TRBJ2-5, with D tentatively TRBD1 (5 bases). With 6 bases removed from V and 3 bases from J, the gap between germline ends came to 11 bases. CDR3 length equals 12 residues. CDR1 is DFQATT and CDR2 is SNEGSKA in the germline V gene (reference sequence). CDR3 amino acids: CSASRGKETQYF. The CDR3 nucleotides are TGCAGTGCCAGTAGGGGCAAAGAGACCCAGTACTTC.

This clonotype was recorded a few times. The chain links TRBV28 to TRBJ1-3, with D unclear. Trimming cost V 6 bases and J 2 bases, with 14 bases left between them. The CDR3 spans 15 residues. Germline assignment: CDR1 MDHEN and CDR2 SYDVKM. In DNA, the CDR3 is TGTGCCAGCAGCCCTAACCTAAGCGCTGGAAACACCATATATTTT. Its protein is CASSPNLSAGNTIYF. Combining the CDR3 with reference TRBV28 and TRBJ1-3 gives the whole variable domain DVKVTQSSRYLVKRTGEKVFLECVQDMDHENMFWYRQDPGLGLRLIYFSYDVKMKEKGDIPEGYSVSREKKERFSLILESASTNQTSMYLCASSPNLSAGNTIYFGEGSWLTVV.

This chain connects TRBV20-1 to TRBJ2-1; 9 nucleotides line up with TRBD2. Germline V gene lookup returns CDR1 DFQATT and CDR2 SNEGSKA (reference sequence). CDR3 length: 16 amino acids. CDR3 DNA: TGCACCGCGGGATTCTCTAGCGGGAAAACCTACAATGAGCAGTTCTTC. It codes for CTAGFSSGKTYNEQFF.

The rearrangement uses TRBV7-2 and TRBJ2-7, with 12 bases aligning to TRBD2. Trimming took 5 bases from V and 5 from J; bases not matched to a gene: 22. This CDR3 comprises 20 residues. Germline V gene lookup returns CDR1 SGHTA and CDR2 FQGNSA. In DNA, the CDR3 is TGTGCCAGCAGCCACGGGCCCCTTCTAGCGGGAGGGCCGGAACGAAACGAGCAGTACTTC. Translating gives CASSHGPLLAGGPERNEQYF.

The CDR3 DNA follows: TGCAGTGCAGACTTGCCGGGACAGGAGAACACCGGGGAGCTGTTTTTT. This gives the protein CSADLPGQENTGELFF. V usage is TRBV20-1 and J usage is TRBJ2-2, with 8 bases identical to TRBD1. The germline V gene has CDR1 DFQATT and CDR2 SNEGSKA (reference sequence). There are 16 residues in the CDR3. V lost 6 bases, J lost 1 base, and 10 bases stayed unmatched.

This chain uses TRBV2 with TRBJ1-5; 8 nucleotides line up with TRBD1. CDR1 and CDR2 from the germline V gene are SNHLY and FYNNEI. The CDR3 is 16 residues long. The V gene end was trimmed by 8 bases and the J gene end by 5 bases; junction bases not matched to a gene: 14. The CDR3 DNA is TGTGCCAGCTCCAAGGGGGGCAGGGGGCCCGATCAGCCCCAGCATTTT. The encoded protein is CASSKGGRGPDQPQHF.